This T cell receptor beta chain is from a study of shared clonotypes between healthy human individuals. Looking at the study overall: Each donor contributed plates that comprised three CD4 naive, three CD4 memory, two CD8 naive and one CD8 memory.

Only in-frame clones appear in the TCRdb table, and some are missing; sequencing was by immunoSEQ multiplex PCR. The table includes about 1.9 million clones, roughly 93% detected once. The study, taken as a whole, reports: Clonotypes that were shared across a few donors made up about 5.1% of naive CD4 clonotypes. Across subsets, estimated richness was generally greater for naive than for memory populations. The represented genetic and exposure-history diversity was limited by the small number of donors.

Selected positively for CCR7 and CD45RO-negative, naive CD8 cells excluded terminally differentiated effector memory CD45RA+ cells. In the case of this clone: Its antigen is not identified.

Between the trimmed V and J ends, which lost 0 bases and 2 bases, there was a span of 10 bases. There are 15 residues in the CDR3. Germline CDR1 MGHRA, CDR2 YSYEKL. Sequencing was carried out using naive CD8+ T cells from PBMCs. This chain uses TRBV4-1 with TRBJ2-5; no firm D call. This clonotype originated in a man in his late teens or twenties in good health. Some clones in this sample may be carry-over from other donors' samples. The chain's CDR3 is CASSQDRRPQETQYF. CDR3 bases: TGCGCCAGCAGCCAAGATCGGCGACCACAAGAGACCCAGTACTTC.